The entry below describes one T cell receptor (beta chain). The CDR3 contains 13 residues. The V and J ends lost 2 bases and 11 bases respectively, with 12 bases between them. Germline V gives CDR1 MNHEY, CDR2 SVGEGT. The data stem from a study of blood T cell repertoires in COVID-19. Clones were sequenced by immunoSEQ multiplex PCR, and TCRdb holds only the in-frame ones, with some missing. This sample has about 220,000 clones, with 86% found just once. Sequenced input: peripheral blood. V gene TRBV6-2 or TRBV6-3 combines with J gene TRBJ1-4, with TRBD1 as a possible D gene (6 bases). The clonotype originates from a young man who had recovered from COVID-19. The CDR3 DNA reads as TGTGCCAGCAGTTACACCACCCAGGGGAAACTGTTTTTT. This codes for CASSYTTQGKLFF.